Following are 31 T cell receptor beta chains from one sample sequenced in a study of blood T cell repertoires in COVID-19. Clones were read by immunoSEQ multiplex PCR, and TCRdb kept only the in-frame ones, dropping some. Of around 370,000 clones in the sample, about nine tenths were seen once. What was sequenced was peripheral blood. The receptors come from an older woman with COVID-19, enrolled during active disease.

The rearrangement links TRBV4-1 to TRBJ2-7; TRBD1 matches at 8 bases. Germline lookup yields CDR1 MGHRA and CDR2 YSYEKL. J was trimmed by 2 bases and V by 4 bases; bases with no gene match: 7. The CDR3 is made up of 15 amino acids. The CDR3 loop reads CASSPTDRAPYEQYF. CDR3 coding DNA: TGCGCCAGCAGCCCTACGGACAGGGCCCCCTACGAGCAGTACTTC.

The chain has TRBV7-2 and TRBJ2-7, with 8 bases lining up with TRBD1. The CDR3 has 13 residues. Trimming removed 5 bases from V and 1 base from J; junction bases left unmatched: 1. In germline, CDR1 is SGHTA, CDR2 FQGNSA. The CDR3 DNA reads as TGTGCCAGCAGCAGACAGGGGTCCTACGAGCAGTACTTC. This gives the protein CASSRQGSYEQYF.

A single count supports this clone. The chain carries TRBV5-6 and TRBJ2-7, with 8 positions matching TRBD1. Per germline, CDR1 SGHDT and CDR2 YYEEEE. The V and J ends lost 2 bases and 2 bases, in that order; junction bases with no gene match: 6. The CDR3 is 15 residues long. The CDR3 bases are TGTGCCAGCAGCTTCGTTCGACAGGGGACCTACGAGCAGTACTTC. It specifies CASSFVRQGTYEQYF.

The chain links TRBV5-1 to TRBJ1-2; D is ambiguous. Germline assignment: CDR1 SGHRS and CDR2 YFSETQ. CDR3 length equals 13 residues. V lost 4 bases and J lost 4, with 11 bases in between. The CDR3 DNA sequence: TGCGCCAGCAGCCAAGGGAGTATCTATGGCTACACCTTC. Protein: CASSQGSIYGYTF.

The chain couples TRBV19 to TRBJ1-2; maybe TRBD1 (6 bases). Germline lookup yields CDR1 LNHDA and CDR2 SQIVND (reference sequence). The CDR3 length is 12 residues. V was clipped by 3 bases and J by 7 bases, with 9 bases between them. The CDR3 spells CASSIGGAGYTF. The DNA for the CDR3 is TGTGCCAGTAGTATCGGGGGGGCTGGCTACACCTTC.

V is TRBV12-3 or TRBV12-4 and J is TRBJ1-1, with D unresolved. The CDR3 is 13 residues long. V was trimmed by 6 bases and J by 1 base, leaving 9 bases between them. The CDR3 DNA reads as TGTGCCAGCAGCCCTGTTAGGAACACTGAAGCTTTCTTT. Translating gives CASSPVRNTEAFF.

This clone was observed once. The genes are TRBV2 and TRBJ1-6; D not resolved. The CDR3 runs 12 residues. V dropped 3 bases and J dropped 9 bases, with 6 bases sitting between them. Germline CDR1 SNHLY, CDR2 FYNNEI. CDR3 in DNA: TGTGCCAGCAGTGACGGAGCTTCACCCCTCCACTTT. Its translation is CASSDGASPLHF.

This sequence joins TRBV7-2 and TRBJ2-3; D gene uncertain. The CDR3 is 11 residues long. CDR1 and CDR2 from the germline V gene are SGHTA and FQGNSA. Trimming stripped 6 bases from V and 4 bases from J, with 5 bases between. CDR3 sequence: CASRASDTQYF. CDR3 in DNA: TGTGCCAGCAGGGCATCAGATACGCAGTATTTT.

The V call is TRBV19, the J call TRBJ1-2; 8 bases line up with TRBD1. J lost 5 bases, V lost 6 bases, and 8 bases had no gene match. The germline gives CDR1 LNHDA, CDR2 SQIVND (reference sequence). The CDR3 runs to 14 residues. CDR3 region: CASRKDRGGYGYTF. CDR3 DNA: TGTGCCAGTAGAAAAGACAGGGGCGGGTATGGCTACACCTTC.

V gene TRBV5-8 combines with J gene TRBJ1-3; TRBD1 agrees at 9 bases. The germline V gene encodes CDR1 SGHTS and CDR2 YDEGEE. CDR3 size: 16 residues. J lost 2 bases, V lost 3 bases, and 6 bases had no gene match. The CDR3, as DNA: TGTGCCAGCAGCTCACAACAGGGGGCCGCTGGAAACACCATATATTTT. It translates to CASSSQQGAAGNTIYF.

The chain links TRBV27 to TRBJ1-5, with no clear D. Trimming took 5 bases from V and 7 from J, leaving 3 bases between them. Germline V gene data show CDR1 as MNHEY and CDR2 as SMNVEV (reference sequence). CDR3 length equals 10 residues. The CDR3 is CASSRQPQHF. The CDR3 bases are TGTGCCAGCAGTCGGCAGCCCCAGCATTTT.

The rearrangement links TRBV5-1 to TRBJ2-3, with TRBD2 as a possible D gene (6 bases). Germline V gene data show CDR1 as SGHRS and CDR2 as YFSETQ. CDR3 length: 15 residues. The V end lost 4 bases, the J end lost 0 bases, and 12 bases lay between the germline ends. The CDR3 DNA is TGCGCCAGCAGCCAAGGGACTCTCAGCACAGATACGCAGTATTTT. Its protein product is CASSQGTLSTDTQYF.

The V and J genes are TRBV6-5 and TRBJ2-5; 9 positions agree with TRBD1. CDR1 is MNHEY and CDR2 is SVGAGI in the germline V gene. The CDR3 is 16 residues long. After removal of 4 bases from V and 5 bases from J, the junction contained 11 bases not matched to a gene. The CDR3 DNA is TGTGCCAGCAGTTCCTACGGGACAGGGATTGAGGAGACCCAGTACTTC. Encoded protein: CASSSYGTGIEETQYF.

The genes are TRBV4-3 and TRBJ2-3, with D possibly being TRBD1 (6 bases). V lost 0 bases and J lost 5, with 12 bases in between. The CDR3 is 15 amino acids. Germline assignment: CDR1 LGHNA and CDR2 YSLEER. CDR3 DNA: TGCGCCAGCAGCCAAGATCTGGAAGGGGGAGATACGCAGTATTTT. Translation gives CASSQDLEGGDTQYF.

This clone was detected once. The chain joins TRBV18 to TRBJ1-5; TRBD1 matches 9 bases. The germline V gene has CDR1 KGHSH and CDR2 LQKENI. The length of the CDR3 is 15 residues. J lost 3 bases, V lost 3 bases, and 3 bases had no gene match. DNA for the CDR3: TGTGCCAGCTCACCCCGGACAGGGGCCAATCAGCCCCAGCATTTT. This codes for CASSPRTGANQPQHF.

The rearrangement joins TRBV28 to TRBJ2-1; the D gene is possibly TRBD1 (6 bases). Per the germline V gene, CDR1 is MDHEN and CDR2 is SYDVKM. Trimming removed 2 bases at V and 5 bases at J, with 10 bases between. This CDR3 is built from 14 residues. DNA of the CDR3: TGTGCCAGCAGTTTACCCGACAGGAACAATGAGCAGTTCTTC. It yields the protein CASSLPDRNNEQFF. Combining the CDR3 with reference TRBV28 and TRBJ2-1 gives the whole variable domain DVKVTQSSRYLVKRTGEKVFLECVQDMDHENMFWYRQDPGLGLRLIYFSYDVKMKEKGDIPEGYSVSREKKERFSLILESASTNQTSMYLCASSLPDRNNEQFFGPGTRLTVL.

This clone was counted between two and nine times. V is TRBV6-5 and J is TRBJ2-7; 11 bases are shared with TRBD2. CDR1 and CDR2 from the germline V gene are MNHEY and SVGAGI. V dropped 6 bases and J dropped 4; count of bases not matched to a gene: 8. The CDR3 is made up of 15 amino acids. CDR3 DNA sequence: TGTGCCAGCAGACAACGACTAGCGGGACGATACGAGCAGTACTTC. Translating it yields CASRQRLAGRYEQYF.

The chain couples TRBV30 to TRBJ1-3; the match to TRBD1 covers 7 bases. The CDR3 contains 16 residues. After removal of 3 bases from V and 4 bases from J, the junction contained 12 bases not matched to a gene. CDR1 is GTSNPN, CDR2 SVGIG, per germline (reference sequence). CDR3 amino acids: CAWSPTRDSRGNTIYF. The CDR3 DNA follows: TGTGCCTGGAGCCCCACCCGGGACAGCCGAGGAAACACCATATATTTT. Filled out from reference TRBV30 and TRBJ1-3, the complete variable domain reads SQTIHQWPATLVQPVGSPLSLECTVEGTSNPNLYWYRQAAGRGLQLLFYSVGIGQISSEVPQNLSASRPQDRQFILSSKKLLLSDSGFYLCAWSPTRDSRGNTIYFGEGSWLTVV.

The V gene is TRBV11-2, the J gene TRBJ2-2; possible D gene TRBD1, 6 bases. The germline CDR1 and CDR2 sequences are SGHAT and FQNNGV. The CDR3 sequence is 16 residues long. V lost 6 bases and J lost 2, with 16 bases in between. Here the CDR3 DNA reads TGTGCCAGCAGACGACCGGGACAAATAAACACCGGGGAGCTGTTTTTT. It specifies CASRRPGQINTGELFF.

V is TRBV21-1 and J is TRBJ1-1. TRBV21-1 is an annotated pseudogene. This CDR3 has 15 residues. This chain's CDR3 is CASATGGAGSTEAFF. The DNA for the CDR3 is TGTGCCAGCGCCACCGGGGGGGCAGGAAGCACTGAAGCTTTCTTT.

J is TRBJ2-7 and V is TRBV11-2; 7 nucleotides align to TRBD1. Germline V lookup: CDR1 SGHAT, CDR2 FQNNGV. CDR3 length equals 15 residues. Trimming took 5 bases from V and 3 from J; bases not matched to a gene: 10. For the CDR3, the DNA is TGTGCCAGCAGCCAAGGAGCAGGGGGAAACTACGAGCAGTACTTC. It yields the protein CASSQGAGGNYEQYF.

This clone was recorded once. The chain couples TRBV19 to TRBJ1-3; 7 bases line up with TRBD1. Germline CDR1 LNHDA, CDR2 SQIVND (reference sequence). J lost 2 bases, V lost 5 bases, and 6 bases had no gene match. This CDR3 has 15 residues. The CDR3 DNA reads TGTGCCAGTAGTGCGCCGGGACAGACTGGAAACACCATATATTTT. It yields the protein CASSAPGQTGNTIYF.

V gene TRBV30 combines with J gene TRBJ2-1, with D possibly TRBD1 on 5 matching bases. This CDR3 region has 11 residues. V was trimmed by 4 bases and J by 8 bases, leaving 9 bases between them. The germline CDR1 and CDR2 sequences are GTSNPN and SVGIG (reference sequence). The CDR3 DNA is TGTGCCTGGAAATGGGGCCATGAGCAGTTCTTC. Protein product: CAWKWGHEQFF.

V usage is TRBV2 and J usage is TRBJ2-7; 13 nucleotides align to TRBD2. Unmatched junction bases numbered 5, after V lost 2 bases and J lost 4 bases. CDR1 is SNHLY, CDR2 FYNNEI, per germline. This CDR3 region has 16 residues. This CDR3 reads CASSERGLAGIYEQYF. The DNA of the CDR3 is TGTGCCAGCAGTGAAAGGGGACTAGCGGGGATATACGAGCAGTACTTC.

The chain has TRBV24-1 and TRBJ1-4; D gene unclear. Trimming left V 3 bases short and J 4 bases short, with 11 bases between. This CDR3 spans 15 amino acids. Germline CDR1 and CDR2: KGHDR and SFDVKD. The CDR3 sequence: CATSDPTAFNEKLFF. The DNA of the CDR3 is TGTGCCACCAGTGATCCTACAGCCTTTAATGAAAAACTGTTTTTT.

This clone was seen a few times. The chain couples TRBV2 to TRBJ1-2, with D perhaps matching TRBD1 (6 bases). Germline CDR1 SNHLY, CDR2 FYNNEI. The CDR3 loop spans 16 amino acids. With 3 bases removed from V and 3 bases from J, the gap between germline ends came to 17 bases. The CDR3 DNA is TGTGCCAGCAGTGAGGGGGCGCGGGCGACATACTATGGCTACACCTTC. Translation: CASSEGARATYYGYTF.

V and J are TRBV5-4 and TRBJ2-1, with D maybe TRBD2 (6 bases). This CDR3 spans 14 amino acids. Per germline, CDR1 SGHNT and CDR2 YYREEE (reference sequence). V shed 4 bases and J shed 3 bases, with 11 bases lying between them. Written as DNA, the CDR3 is TGTGCCAGCAGCCCGGGGGTACTCTACAATGAGCAGTTCTTC. As protein: CASSPGVLYNEQFF.

The chain uses TRBV5-1 and TRBJ2-7; TRBD2 aligns across 7 bases. Germline-derived CDR1 and CDR2 are SGHRS and YFSETQ. This CDR3 is 17 amino acids long. After removal of 0 bases from V and 0 bases from J, the junction contained 9 bases not matched to a gene. The CDR3 coding sequence is TGCGCCAGCAGCTTGGGGTTAGCGGGCGCACTCTCCTACGAGCAGTACTTC. Amino acids: CASSLGLAGALSYEQYF.

The CDR3 DNA follows: TGCGCCAGCAGCGAATTCGGGACAGGGAACACTGAAGCTTTCTTT. Translation: CASSEFGTGNTEAFF. The chain carries TRBV5-1 and TRBJ1-1; 8 bases fit TRBD1. CDR1 SGHRS and CDR2 YFSETQ come from the germline V gene. The CDR3 runs to 15 residues. J gave up 1 base and V 4 bases, and 6 bases lay outside the gene matches.

The count of this clone is one. The gene calls are TRBV7-9 and TRBJ1-2, with TRBD1 as a possible D gene (6 bases). CDR1 is SEHNR and CDR2 is FQNEAQ in the germline V gene (reference sequence). CDR3 length: 14 residues. V was cut by 8 bases and J by 3 bases, with 16 bases left in between. This CDR3 reads CASWEGGPHYGYTF. The CDR3 region has the DNA TGTGCCAGCTGGGAGGGGGGCCCCCACTATGGCTACACCTTC.

V and J are TRBV3-1 (or the pseudogene TRBV3-2) and TRBJ1-2; possible D gene TRBD1, 5 bases. The CDR3 length is 16 residues. V was pared by 0 bases and J by 7 bases, with 18 bases between. Looked up from germline, CDR1 is LGHDT and CDR2 is YNNKEL (reference sequence). The DNA for the CDR3 is TGTGCCAGCAGCCAAGATTGGCCCTTAGGGGTCTCTGGCTACACCTTC. Amino acids: CASSQDWPLGVSGYTF.